Following are 30 T cell receptor beta chains from one sample sequenced in a study of identical twins. From the 5' RACE reads, TCRdb called clonotypes with MiXCR, one entry per CDR3 protein. This table has fewer than 900,000 distinct CDR3 sequences, 15% to 20% appearing once. The sample was also reused in another study, on T cells expressing NK-cell markers.

Sequencing was carried out using PBMCs. These receptors were obtained from a woman aged 18-29 years in good health.

V gene TRBV6-1 combines with J gene TRBJ2-7; no clear D gene. V was trimmed by 5 bases and J by 5 bases, leaving 16 bases between them. Germline V gene data show CDR1 as MNHNS and CDR2 as SASEGT. CDR3 size: 14 residues. The CDR3, as DNA: TGTGCCAGCAGTAGAACCGAGGTCCCGCACGAGCAGTACTTC. This gives the protein CASSRTEVPHEQYF.

This clonotype occurred a few times. This CDR3 reads CSARPLGVRPGELFF. The CDR3 region has the DNA TGCAGTGCTAGGCCTTTGGGGGTGCGTCCCGGGGAGCTGTTTTTT. The chain employs TRBV20-1 and TRBJ2-2; D assignment may be TRBD1 or TRBD2 (5 bases each). Trimming left V 3 bases short and J 6 bases short, with 17 bases between. Germline V gene lookup returns CDR1 DFQATT and CDR2 SNEGSKA (reference sequence). The CDR3 contains 15 residues.

This clonotype has only a few counts. V is TRBV12-3 or TRBV12-4 and J is TRBJ2-2; D is possibly TRBD2 (6 bases). Trimming removed 3 bases at V and 4 bases at J, with 12 bases between. The CDR3 is 15 residues long. CDR3 DNA sequence: TGTGCCAGCAGTTTCCGGGACTCCATCACCGGGGAGCTGTTTTTT. This encodes CASSFRDSITGELFF.

The V call is TRBV29-1, the J call TRBJ2-7, with TRBD1 matching over 7 bases. This CDR3 is built from 13 residues. The germline V gene encodes CDR1 SQVTM and CDR2 ANQGSEA. J lost 3 bases, V lost 6 bases, and 8 bases had no gene match. CDR3: CSVLTGTVYEQYF. The CDR3 region has the DNA TGCAGCGTGTTGACCGGGACAGTCTACGAGCAGTACTTC.

J is TRBJ2-7 and V is TRBV5-1; no clear D. The germline V gene encodes CDR1 SGHRS and CDR2 YFSETQ. Between the trimmed V and J ends, which lost 4 bases and 0 bases, there was a span of 17 bases. There are 16 residues in the CDR3. The CDR3 nucleotides read TGCGCCAGCAGCATCCAAGCGACACGAAGCTCCTACGAGCAGTACTTC. The encoded protein is CASSIQATRSSYEQYF.

The rearrangement uses TRBV2 and TRBJ2-1; 7 positions match TRBD2. J lost 4 bases, V lost 6 bases, and 12 bases had no gene match. The length of the CDR3 is 16 residues. The germline V gene has CDR1 SNHLY and CDR2 FYNNEI. CDR3 nucleotide sequence: TGTGCCAGCAGGGTGCTTCTAGCGGCCCGTTACAATGAGCAGTTCTTC. This gives the protein CASRVLLAARYNEQFF.

The chain is built from TRBV25-1 and TRBJ2-5; TRBD2 matches at 7 bases. After removal of 3 bases from V and 3 bases from J, the junction contained 13 bases not matched to a gene. CDR3 length equals 17 residues. The germline V gene has CDR1 MGHDK and CDR2 SYGVNS. CDR3 loop: CASSDAYGAGEEETQYF. As DNA, the CDR3 is TGTGCCAGCAGTGATGCCTACGGGGCGGGGGAAGAAGAGACCCAGTACTTC.

The chain has TRBV5-1 and TRBJ2-1; D ambiguous. Trimming stripped 4 bases from V and 9 bases from J, with 11 bases between. Germline values: CDR1 SGHRS, CDR2 YFSETQ. The CDR3 extends over 12 amino acids. The CDR3 is CASSPPSSEQFF. The CDR3 nucleotides are TGCGCCAGCAGCCCTCCCTCGTCTGAGCAGTTCTTC.

V and J are TRBV12-3 or TRBV12-4 and TRBJ2-1; weak D call: TRBD2 (5 bases). Trimming stripped 5 bases from V and 5 bases from J, with 10 bases between. This CDR3 comprises 13 residues. CDR3 residues: CASSNGINNEQFF. The CDR3 region has the DNA TGTGCCAGCAGTAACGGGATTAACAATGAGCAGTTCTTC.

V gene TRBV30 combines with J gene TRBJ2-1; 8 nucleotides align to TRBD2. V gave up 0 bases and J gave up 3 bases; unmatched junction bases: 13. This CDR3 has 18 amino acids. Germline assignment: CDR1 GTSNPN and CDR2 SVGIG (reference sequence). CDR3: CAWSVQLGGLGDYNEQFF. CDR3 bases: TGTGCCTGGAGTGTACAACTAGGGGGACTAGGAGACTACAATGAGCAGTTCTTC.

This clonotype was picked up a small number of times. V is TRBV12-3 or TRBV12-4 and J is TRBJ2-2, with 11 bases lining up with TRBD1. V trimming: 5 bases; J trimming: 6 bases; junction bases outside the gene matches: 5. The CDR3 sequence is 15 residues long. The CDR3 is CASSPRDRGAGELFF. The CDR3 DNA reads TGTGCCAGCAGTCCTAGGGACAGGGGGGCCGGGGAGCTGTTTTTT.

This clonotype was observed a handful of times. The chain recombines TRBV9 with TRBJ2-1; 7 bases are shared with TRBD2. CDR1 is SGDLS and CDR2 is YYNGEE in the germline V gene. The CDR3 has 17 residues. V trimming: 2 bases; J trimming: 4 bases; junction bases outside the gene matches: 12. The CDR3, as DNA: TGTGCCAGCAGCGTTCGGGGACTACCGCCCCCTTACAATGAGCAGTTCTTC. Its translation: CASSVRGLPPPYNEQFF. The full variable domain, with the rest looked up from reference TRBV9 and TRBJ2-1, is DSGVTQTPKHLITATGQRVTLRCSPRSGDLSVYWYQQSLDQGLQFLIQYYNGEERAKGNILERFSAQQFPDLHSELNLSSLELGDSALYFCASSVRGLPPPYNEQFFGPGTRLTVL.

This clonotype was recorded a few times. This rearrangement joins TRBV20-1 to TRBJ2-2; 10 positions match TRBD1. V was pared by 0 bases and J by 7 bases, with 5 bases of the junction left unmatched. Per germline, CDR1 DFQATT and CDR2 SNEGSKA (reference sequence). The CDR3 has 15 amino acids. CDR3 region: CSARDQGQGNGELFF. In DNA form, the CDR3 reads TGCAGTGCTAGAGATCAGGGACAGGGGAACGGGGAGCTGTTTTTT.

This clonotype was counted many times. The gene calls are TRBV6-5 and TRBJ1-5, with 7 bases fitting TRBD1. Germline CDR1 reads MNHEY; CDR2 reads SVGAGI. The ends lost 4 bases at V and 1 base at J; junction bases unmatched: 10. This CDR3 comprises 17 residues. The DNA of the CDR3 is TGTGCCAGCAGTTCCGTTATTACAGGGGTAAGCAATCAGCCCCAGCATTTT. Translated: CASSSVITGVSNQPQHF.

V usage is TRBV28 and J usage is TRBJ2-5; 8 nucleotides match TRBD2. Germline V gene lookup returns CDR1 MDHEN and CDR2 SYDVKM. This CDR3 spans 14 amino acids. V was pared by 4 bases and J by 5 bases, with 6 bases of the junction left unmatched. The CDR3 protein is CASSSRLASETQYF. CDR3 bases: TGTGCCAGCAGTTCGAGACTAGCGAGCGAGACCCAGTACTTC.

This clonotype was seen a handful of times. This sequence joins TRBV5-1 and TRBJ1-4; unclear D gene. Trimming pared 7 bases from V and 4 bases from J, leaving 5 bases between. The CDR3 has 11 residues. Germline loops: CDR1 SGHRS, CDR2 YFSETQ. The CDR3 here is CASQLNEKLFF. CDR3 in DNA: TGCGCCAGCCAACTTAATGAAAAACTGTTTTTT.

The V gene is TRBV20-1, the J gene TRBJ2-1; weak D call: TRBD2 (6 bases). Trimming pared 5 bases from V and 7 bases from J, leaving 24 bases between. This CDR3 is 16 amino acids long. Germline V gene sequence: CDR1 DFQATT, CDR2 SNEGSKA (reference sequence). This CDR3 is CSAFGRAPGASNEQFF. The CDR3 DNA follows: TGCAGTGCTTTCGGCCGGGCACCGGGAGCGAGTAATGAGCAGTTCTTC.

The chain employs TRBV12-3 or TRBV12-4 and TRBJ2-1, with TRBD2 matching over 11 bases. V lost 10 bases and J lost 7; bases outside the gene matches: 9. The CDR3 is made up of 14 amino acids. The CDR3 region has the DNA TGTGCCACCATACTAGCGGGGGTAGGGAATGAGCAGTTCTTC. Translated, it gives CATILAGVGNEQFF.

This clonotype was picked up a small number of times. The chain has TRBV5-1 and TRBJ1-1; perhaps TRBD1 as D (6 bases). Trimming shortened V by 0 bases and J by 10 bases, and 16 bases separated the two germline ends. This CDR3 has 14 amino acids. CDR1 is SGHRS, CDR2 YFSETQ, per germline. CDR3 DNA sequence: TGCGCCAGCAGCTTGGGGTCATCGAAGGGGGGAGCTTTCTTT. Translated, it gives CASSLGSSKGGAFF.

A few counts support this clonotype. The V call is TRBV19, the J call TRBJ2-3, with D possibly called TRBD1 or TRBD2 (5 bases each). Between the trimmed V and J ends, which lost 5 bases and 4 bases, there was a span of 13 bases. The CDR3 totals 14 residues. Germline CDR1 LNHDA, CDR2 SQIVND (reference sequence). CDR3 coding DNA: TGTGCCAGTAGTGGGGCAGGGAGTCCAGATACGCAGTATTTT. Encoded protein: CASSGAGSPDTQYF.

This clonotype was seen more than once but under ten times. The rearrangement joins TRBV20-1 to TRBJ1-6; unclear D gene. V lost 0 bases and J 4 bases, leaving 16 bases between the germline ends. Germline V gene data show CDR1 as DFQATT and CDR2 as SNEGSKA (reference sequence). The CDR3 is 17 residues long. CDR3 sequence reads: CSARDAGFERYNSPLHF. The CDR3 nucleotides read TGCAGTGCTAGAGATGCGGGGTTCGAGAGGTATAATTCACCCCTCCACTTT.

The rearrangement links TRBV20-1 to TRBJ2-4; maybe TRBD2 (5 bases). V was clipped by 6 bases and J by 1 base, with 22 bases between them. The CDR3 is made up of 17 amino acids. Germline CDR1 reads DFQATT; CDR2 reads SNEGSKA (reference sequence). The CDR3 here is CSAPATGLARAKNIQYF. Here the CDR3 DNA reads TGCAGTGCCCCAGCGACGGGGTTAGCAAGGGCCAAAAACATTCAGTACTTC.

V gene TRBV20-1 combines with J gene TRBJ1-2; D call uncertain. Trimming took 0 bases from V and 0 from J, leaving 2 bases between them. Germline lookup yields CDR1 DFQATT and CDR2 SNEGSKA (reference sequence). The CDR3 is 12 residues long. The CDR3 is CSARDPNYGYTF. In DNA, the CDR3 is TGCAGTGCTAGAGATCCTAACTATGGCTACACCTTC.

This rearrangement joins TRBV7-2 to TRBJ1-5; unclear D gene. V lost 1 base to trimming and J lost 0 bases, with 10 bases between them. The CDR3 has 16 residues. The germline V gene has CDR1 SGHTA and CDR2 FQGNSA. CDR3: CASSLVADLSNQPQHF. The CDR3 nucleotides are TGTGCCAGCAGCTTAGTGGCAGACCTTAGCAATCAGCCCCAGCATTTT.

This clonotype was counted ten times or more. V gene TRBV12-3 or TRBV12-4 combines with J gene TRBJ1-2; TRBD1 is a possible D gene (6 bases). V was shortened by 3 bases and J by 4 bases, with 9 bases between the two germline ends. This CDR3 is 13 amino acids long. The CDR3 region has the DNA TGTGCCAGCAGTTTTCAGGGGTTCTATGGCTACACCTTC. Translation: CASSFQGFYGYTF.

This clonotype appeared many times. The genes are TRBV5-1 and TRBJ2-6; D may be TRBD1 or TRBD2 (5 bases each). V lost 2 bases and J lost 0, with 12 bases in between. The CDR3 has 17 residues. The germline V gene encodes CDR1 SGHRS and CDR2 YFSETQ. CDR3 sequence (DNA): TGCGCCAGCAGCTTAAGGGACGGATACTCTGGGGCCAACGTCCTGACTTTC. It translates to CASSLRDGYSGANVLTF.

In its sample, this clonotype was seen a few times. The J gene is TRBJ2-1, the V gene TRBV3-1, with D unclear. This CDR3 region has 14 residues. V was trimmed by 1 base and J by 10 bases, leaving 14 bases between them. The V gene's germline CDR1 is LGHDT and CDR2 YNNKEL (reference sequence). The CDR3 bases are TGTGCCAGCAGCCAAGGTTGGAAAAGCCGAGAGCAGTTCTTC. Translating it yields CASSQGWKSREQFF.

This chain connects TRBV27 to TRBJ2-1, with D perhaps TRBD2 (5 bases). Germline CDR1 is MNHEY and CDR2 is SMNVEV (reference sequence). V lost 6 bases, J lost 5 bases, and 17 bases lay in between. The length of the CDR3 is 15 residues. Here the CDR3 DNA reads TGTGCCAGCAGCCCCATTTGGGGAGTTAACAATGAGCAGTTCTTC. Translated, it gives CASSPIWGVNNEQFF.

In this sample, this clonotype turned up a few times. The chain links TRBV6-5 to TRBJ2-2, with 8 bases that match TRBD2. The CDR3 totals 16 residues. Germline values: CDR1 MNHEY, CDR2 SVGAGI. The J segment lost 6 bases and the V segment lost 4 bases, leaving 10 bases of the junction unmatched. The CDR3 sequence is CASSFASGGTAGELFF. The CDR3 coding sequence is TGTGCCAGCAGTTTTGCGAGCGGGGGAACAGCCGGGGAGCTGTTTTTT.

CDR3 DNA sequence: TGTGCCTGGGGCCTTTATCGAGAGCAGTTCTTC. Its translation: CAWGLYREQFF. The chain has TRBV30 and TRBJ2-1; the D is unclear. This CDR3 is 11 amino acids long. Trimming cost V 5 bases and J 10 bases, with 12 bases left between them. The germline gives CDR1 GTSNPN, CDR2 SVGIG (reference sequence).